These T cell receptor beta chains were read from a single sample in a study of T cell responses to AZD1222 COVID-19 vaccine. Assay: immunoSEQ multiplex PCR; the TCRdb copy retains only in-frame clones and omits some. The sample contains approximately 120,000 clones, around 90% of which appear only once. Sequencing used peripheral blood, obtained on day 0 of AZD1222 vaccination. The receptors were gathered from an adult in good health. The CDR3 runs from the conserved cysteine through the conserved F or W. The order of the fields is V gene, D gene, clone size, J gene, CDR3 protein, CDR3 DNA. A D gene is named only where the DNA matches it firmly. Where a row states a size, it is once, few, many or the class of an expanded clone; other rows omit it.

>TRBV3-1/TRBV3-2|-|-|TRBJ1-2
CASSQEWQGVGGYTF
TGTGCCAGCAGCCAAGAGTGGCAGGGCGTAGGTGGCTACACCTTC
>TRBV12-3/TRBV12-4|-|-|TRBJ1-2
CASSRAPNYGYTF
TGTGCCAGCAGCCGGGCCCCAAACTATGGCTACACCTTC
>TRBV5-4|TRBD2|-|TRBJ2-3
CASSLALSGETPGF
TGTGCCAGCAGCTTGGCCCTTAGCGGGGAGACACCGGGCTTT
>TRBV27|-|-|TRBJ2-7
CASSHPPGTETYEQYF
TGTGCCAGCTCCCACCCCCCCGGGACGGAAACCTACGAGCAGTACTTC
>TRBV28|-|-|TRBJ2-6
CASSSSVNVLTF
TGTGCCAGCAGTTCATCTGTCAACGTCCTGACTTTC
>TRBV6-1|-|-|TRBJ2-5
CASSDRTQETQYF
TGTGCCAGCAGTGACCGGACGCAAGAGACCCAGTACTTC
>TRBV4-2|TRBD2|once|TRBJ2-2
CASSRAGAATGELFF
TGTGCCAGCAGCCGAGCGGGGGCAGCAACCGGGGAGCTGTTTTTT
>TRBV2|TRBD2|-|TRBJ2-7
CASNLGGGPSYEQYF
TGTGCCAGCAACCTTGGGGGAGGGCCCTCGTACGAGCAGTACTTC
>TRBV20-1|-|once|TRBJ1-6
CSASQSSYNSPLHF
TGCAGTGCTAGTCAGAGCTCCTATAATTCACCCCTCCACTTT
>TRBV5-1|-|-|TRBJ2-5
CASTKASVQETQYF
TGCGCCAGCACCAAAGCAAGCGTACAGGAGACCCAGTACTTC
>TRBV7-9|TRBD1|-|TRBJ1-1
CASSWGTGPYTEAFF
TGTGCCAGCAGCTGGGGGACAGGGCCTTACACTGAAGCTTTCTTT
>TRBV3-1/TRBV3-2|-|-|TRBJ1-1
CASSQASQGLMNTEAFF
TGTGCCAGCAGCCAAGCGAGTCAGGGACTCATGAACACTGAAGCTTTCTTT
>TRBV4-3|-|-|TRBJ2-7
CASSQVVQGFYEQYF
TGCGCCAGCAGCCAAGTTGTTCAGGGTTTCTACGAGCAGTACTTC
>TRBV9|TRBD2|few|TRBJ2-1
CASSVSGTSGDEQFF
TGTGCCAGCAGCGTTTCCGGGACTAGCGGTGATGAGCAGTTCTTC
>TRBV28|-|-|TRBJ2-7
CASSLPRGGSYEQYF
TGTGCCAGCAGTTTGCCCAGGGGGGGGTCCTACGAGCAGTACTTC
>TRBV30|TRBD1|-|TRBJ2-2
CAWDLNRGAGELFF
TGTGCCTGGGACCTTAACAGGGGAGCCGGGGAGCTGTTTTTT
>TRBV5-6|-|-|TRBJ2-2
CASSPRTGITGELFF
TGTGCCAGCAGCCCACGGACGGGAATCACCGGGGAGCTGTTTTTT
>TRBV28|-|-|TRBJ1-1
CASSSGRVTEAFF
TGTGCCAGCAGTAGCGGAAGGGTCACTGAAGCTTTCTTT
>TRBV19|TRBD2|-|TRBJ2-1
CASSATSGRPYNEQFF
TGTGCCAGTAGTGCCACTAGCGGGAGACCCTACAATGAGCAGTTCTTC
>TRBV9|-|few|TRBJ2-3
CASSTLDTDTQYF
TGTGCCAGCAGCACCTTGGATACAGATACGCAGTATTTT
>TRBV5-6|-|-|TRBJ2-7
CASSLSQAYEQYF
TGTGCCAGCAGCTTGAGTCAGGCTTACGAGCAGTACTTC
>TRBV6-5|TRBD1|-|TRBJ1-6
CASSYTTGEDSPLHF
TGTGCCAGCAGTTACACCACAGGGGAGGATTCACCCCTCCACTTT
>TRBV30|-|once|TRBJ2-6
CAWSVPGTGANVLTF
TGTGCCTGGAGCGTTCCAGGGACTGGGGCCAACGTCCTGACTTTC
>TRBV28|TRBD2|-|TRBJ2-1
CASRPGASGGAISYNEQFF
TGTGCCAGCAGACCCGGGGCTAGCGGGGGGGCGATTTCCTACAATGAGCAGTTCTTC
>TRBV7-8|-|-|TRBJ1-5
CASSLMTGYSNQPQHF
TGTGCCAGCAGCTTAATGACGGGGTATAGCAATCAGCCCCAGCATTTT
>TRBV24-1|-|-|TRBJ1-2
CATSGHYGYTF
TGTGCCACCAGTGGACACTATGGCTACACCTTC
>TRBV28|TRBD1|-|TRBJ2-7
CAGATGGTYEQYF
TGTGCCGGAGCTACAGGGGGGACCTACGAGCAGTACTTC
>TRBV3-1/TRBV3-2|-|-|TRBJ1-4
CASSQDTQRDEKLFF
TGTGCCAGCAGCCAAGACACTCAAAGGGATGAAAAACTGTTTTTT
>TRBV7-2|-|few|TRBJ2-7
CASSLALAVPYEQYF
TGTGCCAGCAGCTTAGCGTTGGCAGTACCCTACGAGCAGTACTTC
>TRBV5-6|-|-|TRBJ2-3
CASSATNNPWMDTQYF
TGTGCCAGCAGTGCAACTAATAACCCTTGGATGGATACGCAGTATTTT
>TRBV29-1|TRBD2|-|TRBJ2-2
CSASGTSVTGELFF
TGCAGCGCCTCCGGGACTAGTGTCACCGGGGAGCTGTTTTTT
>TRBV2|-|-|TRBJ1-5
CASRAESNQPQHF
TGTGCCAGCAGGGCAGAGAGCAATCAGCCCCAGCATTTT
>TRBV18|-|-|TRBJ1-3
CASSPNQAAVSGNTIYF
TGTGCCAGCTCCCCCAACCAGGCCGCCGTCTCTGGAAACACCATATATTTT
>TRBV5-6|TRBD1|-|TRBJ2-1
CASSLYRGTYNEQFF
TGTGCCAGCAGCTTGTACAGGGGAACCTACAATGAGCAGTTCTTC
>TRBV7-2|TRBD1|few|TRBJ2-7
CASSARQGRFSEQYF
TGTGCCAGCAGCGCTAGACAGGGCCGCTTCAGCGAGCAGTACTTC
>TRBV7-9|-|-|TRBJ1-1
CASSLEENTEAFF
TGTGCCAGCAGCTTAGAGGAGAACACTGAAGCTTTCTTT
>TRBV5-4|-|-|TRBJ2-5
CASSLFTMAGQETQYF
TGTGCCAGCAGCTTGTTCACCATGGCAGGACAAGAGACCCAGTACTTC
>TRBV25-1|TRBD1|-|TRBJ2-2
CASSHNRGQVGELFF
TGTGCCAGCAGTCATAACAGGGGGCAGGTCGGGGAGCTGTTTTTT
>TRBV19|-|-|TRBJ1-5
CASSIITNQPQHF
TGTGCCAGTAGTATTATAACCAATCAGCCCCAGCATTTT
>TRBV18|-|-|TRBJ2-3
CASSPGGYSREPTDTQYF
TGTGCCAGCTCACCTGGGGGCTATAGTCGCGAACCCACAGATACGCAGTATTTT
>TRBV2|-|-|TRBJ2-7
CASSKARSSPQDYEQYF
TGTGCCAGCAGTAAGGCCCGCAGTTCGCCTCAGGACTACGAGCAGTACTTC
>TRBV19|-|-|TRBJ1-5
CASSIHSAMGNQPQHF
TGTGCCAGTAGTATTCACTCCGCCATGGGCAATCAGCCCCAGCATTTT
>TRBV28|TRBD1|-|TRBJ1-5
CASSSRTGFNQPQHF
TGTGCCAGCAGTTCAAGGACAGGCTTCAATCAGCCCCAGCATTTT
>TRBV6-5|-|-|TRBJ1-4
CASSTPEVDKLFF
TGTGCCAGCAGCACCCCGGAGGTTGACAAACTGTTTTTT
>TRBV28|TRBD1|-|TRBJ1-1
CASSFNRGFMNTEAFF
TGTGCCAGCAGTTTTAACAGGGGCTTCATGAACACTGAAGCTTTCTTT
>TRBV5-4|-|-|TRBJ2-5
CASSLEAGSAETQYF
TGTGCCAGCAGCTTGGAGGCCGGGAGCGCCGAGACCCAGTACTTC
>TRBV4-1|TRBD2|-|TRBJ2-1
CASSQVLAGLGDYYNEQFF
TGCGCCAGCAGCCAAGTGCTAGCGGGGTTGGGGGACTACTACAATGAGCAGTTCTTC
>TRBV12-3/TRBV12-4|TRBD2|-|TRBJ2-7
CARDKRGSEQYF
TGTGCCAGAGATAAGCGGGGCAGCGAGCAGTACTTC
>TRBV5-4|-|-|TRBJ2-7
CASSFFTSVPTEQYF
TGTGCCAGCAGCTTCTTCACTAGTGTTCCTACGGAGCAGTACTTC
>TRBV4-1|TRBD1|-|TRBJ2-7
CASSQDPGQGAWGYEQYF
TGCGCCAGCAGCCAAGATCCGGGACAGGGGGCTTGGGGGTACGAGCAGTACTTC
>TRBV6-2/TRBV6-3|TRBD1|-|TRBJ2-6
CASSDRVTGANVLTF
TGTGCCAGCAGTGACAGGGTTACTGGGGCCAACGTCCTGACTTTC
>TRBV19|TRBD1|-|TRBJ1-2
CASSPWTGPNYGYTF
TGTGCCAGTAGCCCCTGGACAGGTCCTAACTATGGCTACACCTTC
>TRBV7-2|TRBD2|few|TRBJ2-5
CASSLTAGALKTQYF
TGTGCCAGCAGCTTAACAGCGGGAGCGTTGAAGACCCAGTACTTC